Following are 24 T cell receptor beta chains from one sample sequenced in a study of cytomegalovirus exposure and HLA in healthy donors. PCR involved 60 Vbeta and 13 Jbeta primers. The method was immunoSEQ multiplex PCR; TCRdb's version includes in-frame clones alone and lacks a portion of them. The sample lists under 200,000 clones, over 75% occurring once. The material sequenced was PBMCs. The origin of the receptors is a man aged 35-49 years in good health and CMV-seronegative.

The rearrangement uses TRBV19 and TRBJ2-1, with 8 nucleotides matching TRBD1. This CDR3 is built from 14 residues. Germline values: CDR1 LNHDA, CDR2 SQIVND (reference sequence). V dropped 5 bases and J dropped 9; count of bases not matched to a gene: 9. The CDR3 is CASSFRGPVGEQFF. CDR3 nucleotides: TGTGCCAGTAGTTTCAGGGGGCCGGTAGGTGAGCAGTTCTTC.

The chain is built from TRBV6-5 and TRBJ2-5; D is possibly TRBD1 (6 bases). The J call may be mistaken, given a closer DNA end match to TRBJ2-7. Germline CDR1 is MNHEY and CDR2 is SVGAGI. The CDR3 has 15 amino acids. CDR3 sequence (DNA): TGTGCCAGCAGTCCCGGGGCAGGGGCTCTTCTCGAGCAGTACTTC. Its translation: CASSPGAGALLEQYF.

To note about this clone: Other DNA variants within this sample encode the same CDR3. This chain uses TRBV7-9 with TRBJ1-2; a weak D match, TRBD1 (6 bases). The germline CDR1 and CDR2 sequences are SEHNR and FQNEAQ (reference sequence). V was trimmed by 6 bases and J by 0 bases, leaving 23 bases between them. The CDR3 has 18 residues. The CDR3 coding sequence is TGTGCCAGCAGTACCCTGCCGAGGGGGGGTCTCACTAACTATGGCTACACCTTC. Its protein is CASSTLPRGGLTNYGYTF. The variable domain in full, completed from reference TRBV7-9 and TRBJ1-2, reads DTGVSQNPRHKITKRGQNVTFRCDPISEHNRLYWYRQTLGQGPEFLTYFQNEAQLEKSRLLSDRFSAERPKGSFSTLEIQRTEQGDSAMYLCASSTLPRGGLTNYGYTFGSGTRLTVV.

V gene TRBV10-3 combines with J gene TRBJ2-1, with TRBD1 matching 10 bases. Losses at the gene ends were 6 bases for V and 8 bases for J; bases not matched to a gene: 10. The CDR3 has 15 amino acids. Germline CDR1 and CDR2: ENHRY and SYGVKD. Here the CDR3 reads CAIRARDRGLDEQFF. The CDR3 region has the DNA TGTGCCATCAGAGCAAGGGACAGGGGCCTTGATGAGCAGTTCTTC.

This chain joins TRBV7-2 and TRBJ1-4, with 8 bases matching TRBD1. The CDR3 contains 15 residues. V was clipped by 5 bases and J by 8 bases; unmatched bases: 10. Germline-derived CDR1 and CDR2 are SGHTA and FQGNSA. This CDR3 is CASSPDRGGGEKLFF. In DNA form, the CDR3 reads TGTGCCAGCAGCCCCGACAGGGGTGGAGGAGAAAAACTGTTTTTT.

The V and J genes are TRBV7-6 and TRBJ2-5; perhaps TRBD2 as D (6 bases). With 5 bases removed from V and 1 base from J, the gap between germline ends came to 11 bases. The CDR3 sequence is 14 residues long. Germline CDR1 and CDR2: SGHVS and FNYEAQ. CDR3 sequence reads: CASSPGLPQETQYF. CDR3 nucleotide sequence: TGTGCCAGCAGCCCGGGACTCCCCCAAGAGACCCAGTACTTC.

The rearrangement joins TRBV4-1 to TRBJ1-3; 10 bases line up with TRBD1. The CDR3 covers 12 residues. The V gene end was trimmed by 7 bases and the J gene end by 10 bases; junction bases not matched to a gene: 4. Germline values: CDR1 MGHRA, CDR2 YSYEKL. CDR3 in DNA: TGCGCCAGCAAGGGACAGGGGCCTACCATATATTTT. Its translation: CASKGQGPTIYF.

This clone was seen only once. The V gene is TRBV27, the J gene TRBJ2-7; 7 bases align to TRBD1. V was pared by 3 bases and J by 0 bases, with 8 bases of the junction left unmatched. CDR3 length equals 16 residues. Germline V gene sequence: CDR1 MNHEY, CDR2 SMNVEV (reference sequence). The CDR3: CASSFKRQGSSYEQYF. The DNA for the CDR3 is TGTGCCAGCAGTTTCAAAAGACAGGGAAGCTCCTACGAGCAGTACTTC.

The V gene is TRBV4-2, the J gene TRBJ2-7; D possibly corresponds to TRBD2 (6 bases). V lost 0 bases to trimming and J lost 2 bases, with 14 bases between them. This CDR3 contains 16 residues. CDR1 and CDR2 from the germline V gene are LGHNA and YNFKEQ. The CDR3 loop reads CASSQEGIAAPYEQYF. Written as DNA, the CDR3 is TGTGCCAGCAGCCAAGAGGGGATAGCGGCACCCTACGAGCAGTACTTC.

The chain has TRBV19 and TRBJ1-4, with 7 nucleotides matching TRBD1. Germline values: CDR1 LNHDA, CDR2 SQIVND (reference sequence). The CDR3 runs 11 residues. Trimming at V came to 6 bases and at J to 11 bases, leaving 3 bases not matched to a gene. CDR3 sequence: CASRGQLKLFF. CDR3 coding DNA: TGTGCCAGTAGGGGACAGTTGAAACTGTTTTTT.

This chain uses TRBV25-1 with TRBJ2-1; 9 bases match TRBD2. The junction had 9 bases not matched to a gene; V was cut back by 4 bases and J by 8 bases. This CDR3 is built from 15 residues. Per germline, CDR1 MGHDK and CDR2 SYGVNS. The CDR3 reads CASSVLAGAKDEQFF. CDR3 bases: TGTGCCAGCAGTGTTTTAGCGGGGGCGAAAGATGAGCAGTTCTTC.

This clone came up a few times. The V and J genes are TRBV7-2 and TRBJ2-5, with D perhaps TRBD2 (7 bases). Germline V lookup: CDR1 SGHTA, CDR2 FQGNSA. The CDR3 has 17 amino acids. V was pared by 3 bases and J by 5 bases, with 22 bases between. CDR3 sequence reads: CASSFGGRRGEGETQYF. As DNA, the CDR3 is TGTGCCAGCAGCTTCGGGGGGCGGCGCGGGGAAGGGGAGACCCAGTACTTC.

This chain uses TRBV4-3 with TRBJ1-2, with TRBD1 matching over 9 bases. The CDR3 contains 16 residues. The V gene end was trimmed by 1 base and the J gene end by 8 bases; junction bases not matched to a gene: 11. Germline loops: CDR1 LGHNA, CDR2 YSLEER. The CDR3 DNA is TGCGCCAGCAGCCAAGGATCAGAGACAGGGACAGGGGGCTACACCTTC. Protein sequence: CASSQGSETGTGGYTF.

The V gene is TRBV4-1, the J gene TRBJ1-2, with TRBD1 identical over 8 bases. From germline, CDR1 is MGHRA and CDR2 YSYEKL. V lost 1 base to trimming and J lost 6 bases; unmatched junction nucleotides: 4. CDR3 length: 14 amino acids. CDR3 loop: CASSQADRDDGYTF. The CDR3 DNA is TGCGCCAGCAGCCAAGCGGACAGGGATGATGGCTACACCTTC.

J is TRBJ2-6 and V is TRBV7-3; D is uncertain. The V gene lost 5 bases and the J gene lost 2 bases, with 16 bases spanning the gap. CDR1 is SGHTA, CDR2 FQGTGA, per germline. CDR3 length: 17 amino acids. The CDR3 nucleotides are TGTGCCAGCAGCCTCCTAGACGGATCGGCTGGGGCCAACGTCCTGACTTTC. This translates into CASSLLDGSAGANVLTF.

On this clone itself: The sample has other DNA sequences that encode this CDR3 too. This chain links TRBV5-4 with TRBJ1-1; D unclear. Trimming pared 0 bases from V and 4 bases from J, leaving 4 bases between. Germline V CDR1 and CDR2: SGHNT, YYREEE (reference sequence). The CDR3 sequence is 12 residues long. CDR3 coding DNA: TGTGCCAGCAGCTTGGCGTCCACTGAAGCTTTCTTT. This codes for CASSLASTEAFF.

In regard to this clone: No conserved phenylalanine or tryptophan ends this CDR3, so it is likely a read error. The chain is built from TRBV28 and TRBJ1-6, with 7 bases identical to TRBD1. J gave up 7 bases and V 6 bases, and 9 bases lay outside the gene matches. This CDR3 spans 15 amino acids. Looked up from germline, CDR1 is MDHEN and CDR2 is SYDVKM. CDR3 in DNA: TGTGCCAGCAGCTTAAAGACAGGGCGCAATTCACCCCTCCACCTT. This codes for CASSLKTGRNSPLHL.

The V call is TRBV28, the J call TRBJ1-6; 9 nucleotides match TRBD1. Germline lookup yields CDR1 MDHEN and CDR2 SYDVKM. V was clipped by 6 bases and J by 9 bases; unmatched bases: 3. The CDR3 sequence is 13 residues long. Written as DNA, the CDR3 is TGTGCCAGCAGCCGGGACAGGGTTTCACCCCTCCACTTT. Translation gives CASSRDRVSPLHF. Using reference TRBV28 and TRBJ1-6 for the parts outside the CDR3, the full variable domain is DVKVTQSSRYLVKRTGEKVFLECVQDMDHENMFWYRQDPGLGLRLIYFSYDVKMKEKGDIPEGYSVSREKKERFSLILESASTNQTSMYLCASSRDRVSPLHFGNGTRLTVT.

The genes are TRBV27 and TRBJ1-5, with 9 bases identical to TRBD1. Per the germline V gene, CDR1 is MNHEY and CDR2 is SMNVEV (reference sequence). This CDR3 has 14 amino acids. Germline trimming cut 8 bases from V and 6 bases from J; bases unmatched to any gene: 8. The CDR3 is CASHSTGGSQPQHF. CDR3 in DNA: TGTGCCAGCCATTCAACAGGGGGCAGTCAGCCCCAGCATTTT.

The chain is built from TRBV11-1 and TRBJ2-6, with D maybe TRBD2 (6 bases). The CDR3 loop spans 17 amino acids. Per the germline V gene, CDR1 is SGHAT and CDR2 is FQDESV (reference sequence). The ends were cut back, 3 bases at V and 0 bases at J, with 12 bases in the middle. The CDR3 DNA reads as TGTGCCAGCAGCTTTGGGGACTTTCTCTCTGGGGCCAACGTCCTGACTTTC. Translation gives CASSFGDFLSGANVLTF.

The chain recombines TRBV4-2 with TRBJ2-5; TRBD1 agrees at 7 bases. The ends lost 5 bases at V and 5 bases at J; junction bases unmatched: 8. Germline CDR1 LGHNA, CDR2 YNFKEQ. The CDR3 consists of 14 residues. The CDR3 DNA sequence: TGTGCCAGCAGCTACAACGACAGGGCGGAGACCCAGTACTTC. Protein: CASSYNDRAETQYF.

This sequence joins TRBV19 and TRBJ1-5; D might be TRBD1 (5 bases). This CDR3 is 15 amino acids long. Trimming took off 6 bases at V and 2 bases at J, with 14 bases between the two ends. Looked up from germline, CDR1 is LNHDA and CDR2 is SQIVND (reference sequence). The CDR3 DNA follows: TGTGCCAGTAGGTCACAGGACGGAGGCAATCAGCCCCAGCATTTT. It yields the protein CASRSQDGGNQPQHF.

The chain couples TRBV7-2 to TRBJ1-5; no firm D call. The ends were cut back, 2 bases at V and 3 bases at J, with 11 bases in the middle. The CDR3 is 15 amino acids. Germline V gives CDR1 SGHTA, CDR2 FQGNSA. In DNA form, the CDR3 reads TGTGCCAGCAGCTTAATACAGAATATCAATCAGCCCCAGCATTTT. It specifies CASSLIQNINQPQHF.

This rearrangement joins TRBV2 to TRBJ1-5; D is perhaps TRBD1 (5 bases). The CDR3 has 14 residues. The V gene's germline CDR1 is SNHLY and CDR2 FYNNEI. Trimming removed 1 base from V and 7 bases from J, with 11 bases in between. The chain's CDR3 is CASSEGVGGQPQHF. The CDR3, as DNA: TGTGCCAGCAGTGAAGGAGTCGGGGGACAGCCCCAGCATTTT. The whole variable domain, filled in from reference TRBV2 and TRBJ1-5, reads EPEVTQTPSHQVTQMGQEVILRCVPISNHLYFYWYRQILGQKVEFLVSFYNNEISEKSEIFDDQFSVERPDGSNFTLKIRSTKLEDSAMYFCASSEGVGGQPQHFGDGTRLSIL.